A selection of T cell receptor beta chains follows, all from one sample in a study of blood T cells in healthy people across ages. TCRdb called the 5' RACE reads again in MiXCR, with one record for every CDR3 protein. The sample holds 1,500,000 or so distinct CDR3 sequences, roughly 64% seen once. The sequenced sample was blood. These receptors were obtained from a man aged 18 to 30 in good health. CDR3s include the opening cysteine and the closing phenylalanine or tryptophan. The order of the fields is CDR3 length, J gene, clone size, D gene, V gene, CDR3 DNA, CDR3 protein. A D gene is named only where the DNA matches it firmly. Only some rows state a clone size, as once, few, many or a class for expanded clones.

13 | TRBJ2-5 | . | . | TRBV25-1 | TGTGCCAGCAGTGCACACTCTGTGGGGACCCAGTACTTC | CASSAHSVGTQYF
11 | TRBJ2-3 | . | . | TRBV29-1 | TGCAGCGTTGAAGGCCGGATAACGCAGTATTTT | CSVEGRITQYF
13 | TRBJ2-7 | . | . | TRBV25-1 | TGTGCCAGCAGTGACGGTTGGGGATCCGAGCAGTACTTC | CASSDGWGSEQYF
13 | TRBJ2-1 | . | . | TRBV7-9 | TGTGCCAGCAGCCCCCCCCGGTCGGATGAGCAGTTCTTC | CASSPPRSDEQFF
15 | TRBJ1-2 | . | . | TRBV4-1 | TGCGCCAGCAGCCAAGGGACGGAAAAGAACTATGGCTACACCTTC | CASSQGTEKNYGYTF
17 | TRBJ2-5 | few | . | TRBV12-3/TRBV12-4 | TGTGCCAGCAGTTTAGTCTTTGGAAGAATAGCGGAAGAGACCCAGTACTTC | CASSLVFGRIAEETQYF
14 | TRBJ2-1 | . | . | TRBV27 | TGTGCCAGCAGCGTACGAGCGGAAGAAGAGACCCAGTTCTTC | CASSVRAEEETQFF
15 | TRBJ1-2 | . | . | TRBV7-2 | TGTGCCAGCAGCTTAGTTTTCCAGGCTAACTATGGCTACACCTTC | CASSLVFQANYGYTF
12 | TRBJ2-7 | . | . | TRBV29-1 | TGCAGCGTTAAAGTTGGCCCCTACGAGCAGTACTTC | CSVKVGPYEQYF
15 | TRBJ1-1 | . | . | TRBV5-5 | TGTGCCAGCAGACAGCACGGGGATATGAACACTGAAGCTTTCTTT | CASRQHGDMNTEAFF
15 | TRBJ1-1 | . | TRBD1 | TRBV10-3 | TGTGCCATCAGGCCGGGACAGGGTGAGGGGACTGAAGCTTTCTTT | CAIRPGQGEGTEAFF
13 | TRBJ1-2 | . | . | TRBV12-3/TRBV12-4 | TGTGCCAGCAGCCTACAACCTAACTATGGCTACACCTTC | CASSLQPNYGYTF
14 | TRBJ2-7 | few | TRBD1 | TRBV5-1 | TGCGCCAGCAGCCACGGGACAGGGCTTTACGAGCAGTACTTC | CASSHGTGLYEQYF
12 | TRBJ1-1 | . | . | TRBV29-1 | TGCAGCGTTCTTACAGGGATCGGAGGGGCTTTCTTT | CSVLTGIGGAFF
16 | TRBJ2-3 | . | . | TRBV29-1 | TGCAGCGTTGAAGGCGGACTCACGGTGCCGTCAGATACGCAGTATTTT | CSVEGGLTVPSDTQYF
13 | TRBJ2-5 | few | . | TRBV7-9 | TGTGCCAGCAGCTCCGACAGGAGAGAGACCCAGTACTTC | CASSSDRRETQYF
20 | TRBJ2-1 | . | . | TRBV6-1 | TGTGCCAGCAGTGAATCCAGCGGCTGGCACGCCCAATCGACAACGGATGAGCAGTTCTTC | CASSESSGWHAQSTTDEQFF
13 | TRBJ2-5 | few | . | TRBV12-3/TRBV12-4 | TGTGCCAGCAGTGAGCATTCCGAAGAGACCCAGTACTTC | CASSEHSEETQYF
15 | TRBJ2-7 | . | TRBD1 | TRBV11-2 | TGTGCCAGCAGCTCGACAGGGGGGCACTCCTACGAGCAGTACTTC | CASSSTGGHSYEQYF
14 | TRBJ2-3 | . | . | TRBV5-5 | TGTGCCAGCAGCGCCCCCTCGAGCACAGATACGCAGTATTTT | CASSAPSSTDTQYF
14 | TRBJ2-1 | . | TRBD1 | TRBV29-1 | TGCAGCGTTGAAGGGACAGGGGGTATCGATGAGCAGTTCTTC | CSVEGTGGIDEQFF
14 | TRBJ2-1 | . | . | TRBV4-2 | TGTGCCAGCAGCCTGCGGCCCGTCTACAATGAGCAGTTCTTC | CASSLRPVYNEQFF
16 | TRBJ2-1 | . | TRBD2 | TRBV7-2 | TGTGCCAGCAGCGCGGGACTAGCGGGAGAGGGCAATGAGCAGTTCTTC | CASSAGLAGEGNEQFF
14 | TRBJ2-7 | . | . | TRBV20-1 | TGCAGTGCTAGAGATCCGTCGAGCACCTACGAGCAGTACTTC | CSARDPSSTYEQYF
12 | TRBJ2-5 | few | TRBD1 | TRBV12-3/TRBV12-4 | TGTGCCAGCAGCTTGGACAGGGAGAAGCAGTACTTC | CASSLDREKQYF
17 | TRBJ1-4 | . | . | TRBV3-1 | TGTGCCAGCAGCCAAGACCCCTACGACAGCCATAATGAAAAACTGTTTTTT | CASSQDPYDSHNEKLFF